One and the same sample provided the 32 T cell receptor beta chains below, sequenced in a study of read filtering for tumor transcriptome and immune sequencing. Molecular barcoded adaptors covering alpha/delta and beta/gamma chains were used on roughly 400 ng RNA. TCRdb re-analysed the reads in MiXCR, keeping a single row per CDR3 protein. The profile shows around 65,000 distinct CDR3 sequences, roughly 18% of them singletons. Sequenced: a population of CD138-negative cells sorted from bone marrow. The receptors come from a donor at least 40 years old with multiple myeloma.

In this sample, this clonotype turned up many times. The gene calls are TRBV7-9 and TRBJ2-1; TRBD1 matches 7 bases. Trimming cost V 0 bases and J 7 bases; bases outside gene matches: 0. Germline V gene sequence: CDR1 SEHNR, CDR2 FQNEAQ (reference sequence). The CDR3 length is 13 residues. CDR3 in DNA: TGTGCCAGCAGCTTAGCGACAGGGAATGAGCAGTTCTTC. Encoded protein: CASSLATGNEQFF.

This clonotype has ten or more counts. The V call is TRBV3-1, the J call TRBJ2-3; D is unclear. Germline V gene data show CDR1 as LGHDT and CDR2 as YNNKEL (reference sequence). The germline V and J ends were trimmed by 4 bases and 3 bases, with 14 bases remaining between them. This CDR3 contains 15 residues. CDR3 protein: CASSPTAGWTDTQYF. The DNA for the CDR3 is TGTGCCAGCAGCCCTACGGCCGGGTGGACAGATACGCAGTATTTT.

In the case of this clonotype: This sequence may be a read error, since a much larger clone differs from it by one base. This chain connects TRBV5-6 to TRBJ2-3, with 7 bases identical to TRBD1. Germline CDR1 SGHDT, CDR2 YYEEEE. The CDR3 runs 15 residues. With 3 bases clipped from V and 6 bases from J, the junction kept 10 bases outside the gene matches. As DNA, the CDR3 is TGTGCCAGCAGCTCCGGGTCAGGGGGAAGGGATACGCAGTATTTT. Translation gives CASSSGSGGRDTQYF.

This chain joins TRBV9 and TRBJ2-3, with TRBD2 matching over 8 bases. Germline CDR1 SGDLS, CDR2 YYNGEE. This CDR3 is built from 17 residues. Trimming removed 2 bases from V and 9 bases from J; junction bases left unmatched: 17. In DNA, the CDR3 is TGTGCCAGCAGCGTTGGCGGGAGGCCCTCTACCGGAGCAACGCAGTATTTT. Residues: CASSVGGRPSTGATQYF.

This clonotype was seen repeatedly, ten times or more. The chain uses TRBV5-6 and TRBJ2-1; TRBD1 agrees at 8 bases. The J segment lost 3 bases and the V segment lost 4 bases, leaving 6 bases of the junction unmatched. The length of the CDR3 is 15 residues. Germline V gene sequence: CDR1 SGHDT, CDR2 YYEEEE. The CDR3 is CASSRDRLSYNEQFF. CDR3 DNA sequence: TGTGCCAGCAGCCGGGACAGGCTAAGCTACAATGAGCAGTTCTTC.

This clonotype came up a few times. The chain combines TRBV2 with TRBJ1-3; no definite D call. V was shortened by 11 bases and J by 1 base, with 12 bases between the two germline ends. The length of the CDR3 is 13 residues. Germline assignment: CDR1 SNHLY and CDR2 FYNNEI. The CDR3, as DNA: TGTGCCGCGGGTAGGGAGTCTGGAAACACCATATATTTT. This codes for CAAGRESGNTIYF.

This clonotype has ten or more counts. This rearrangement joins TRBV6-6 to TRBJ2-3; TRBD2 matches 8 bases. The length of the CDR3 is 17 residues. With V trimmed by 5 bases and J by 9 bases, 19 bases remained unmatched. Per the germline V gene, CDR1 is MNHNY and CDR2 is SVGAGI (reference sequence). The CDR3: CASSRGLALQRGGTQYF. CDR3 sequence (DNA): TGTGCCAGCAGTCGAGGACTAGCACTTCAAAGGGGAGGGACGCAGTATTTT.

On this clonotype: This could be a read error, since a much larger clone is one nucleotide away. The CDR3 spells CASSQYTQSTGELFF. DNA for the CDR3: TGCGCCAGCAGCCAATATACGCAGAGCACCGGGGAGCTGTTTTTT. The V call is TRBV4-1, the J call TRBJ2-2; D uncertain. V was clipped by 2 bases and J by 4 bases, with 11 bases between them. From germline, CDR1 is MGHRA and CDR2 YSYEKL. The CDR3 consists of 15 residues.

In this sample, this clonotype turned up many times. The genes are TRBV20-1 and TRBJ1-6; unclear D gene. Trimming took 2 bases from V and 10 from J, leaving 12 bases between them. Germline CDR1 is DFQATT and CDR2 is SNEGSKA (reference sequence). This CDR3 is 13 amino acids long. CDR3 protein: CSARPPGGSPLHF. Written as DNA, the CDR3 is TGCAGTGCTAGACCCCCGGGAGGCTCACCCCTCCACTTT.

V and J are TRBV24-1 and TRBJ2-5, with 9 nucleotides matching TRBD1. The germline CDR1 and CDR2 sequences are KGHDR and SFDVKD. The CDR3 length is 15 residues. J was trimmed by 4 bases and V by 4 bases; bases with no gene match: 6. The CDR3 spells CATSDLGQGGETQYF. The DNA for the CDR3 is TGTGCCACCAGTGACCTGGGACAGGGCGGAGAGACCCAGTACTTC.

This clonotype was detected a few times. The CDR3 protein is CASSLSRGVAFF. Here the CDR3 DNA reads TGTGCCAGCAGCTTGTCCAGGGGAGTCGCTTTCTTT. The V gene is TRBV3-1, the J gene TRBJ1-1; D might be TRBD1 (6 bases). Trimming removed 5 bases from V and 11 bases from J, with 15 bases in between. The CDR3 runs 12 residues. Germline CDR1 reads LGHDT; CDR2 reads YNNKEL (reference sequence).

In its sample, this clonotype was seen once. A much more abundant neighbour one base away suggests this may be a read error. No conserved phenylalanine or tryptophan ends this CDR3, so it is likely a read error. The CDR3 reads CSARVNSLSGSPYEQYL. DNA for the CDR3: TGCAGTGCTAGAGTCAACTCTCTTTCAGGTAGCCCCTACGAGCAGTACCTC. V and J are TRBV20-1 and TRBJ2-7, with D uncertain. Germline V gene sequence: CDR1 DFQATT, CDR2 SNEGSKA (reference sequence). The CDR3 length is 17 residues. V gave up 1 base and J gave up 2 bases, with 21 bases separating them.

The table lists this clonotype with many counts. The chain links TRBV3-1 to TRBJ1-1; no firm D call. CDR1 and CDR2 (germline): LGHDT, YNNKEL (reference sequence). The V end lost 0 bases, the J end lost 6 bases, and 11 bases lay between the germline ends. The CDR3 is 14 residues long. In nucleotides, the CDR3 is TGTGCCAGCAGCCAAGATCTCGCGATGGCTGAAGCTTTCTTT. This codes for CASSQDLAMAEAFF. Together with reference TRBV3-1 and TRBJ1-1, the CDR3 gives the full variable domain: DTAVSQTPKYLVTQMGNDKSIKCEQNLGHDTMYWYKQDSKKFLKIMFSYNNKELIINETVPNRFSPKSPDKAHLNLHINSLELGDSAVYFCASSQDLAMAEAFFGQGTRLTVV.

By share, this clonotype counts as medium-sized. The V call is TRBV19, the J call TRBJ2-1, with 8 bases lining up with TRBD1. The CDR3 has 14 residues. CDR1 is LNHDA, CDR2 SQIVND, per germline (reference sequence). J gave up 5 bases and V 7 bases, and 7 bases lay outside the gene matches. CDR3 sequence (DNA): TGTGCCAGTAACTCGGGACAGGCCAACAATGAGCAGTTCTTC. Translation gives CASNSGQANNEQFF.

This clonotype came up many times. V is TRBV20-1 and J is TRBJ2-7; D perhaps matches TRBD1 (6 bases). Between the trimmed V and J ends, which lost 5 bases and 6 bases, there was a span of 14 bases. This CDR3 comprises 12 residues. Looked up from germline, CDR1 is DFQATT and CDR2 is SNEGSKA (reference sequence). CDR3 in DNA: TGCAGTGCTCCACAGGGAGTTTCCGAGCAGTACTTC. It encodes CSAPQGVSEQYF.

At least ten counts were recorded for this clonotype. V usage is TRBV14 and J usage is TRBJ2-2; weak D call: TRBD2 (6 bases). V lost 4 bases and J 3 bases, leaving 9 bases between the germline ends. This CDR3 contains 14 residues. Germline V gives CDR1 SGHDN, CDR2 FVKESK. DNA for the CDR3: TGTGCCAGCAGCCCGGGACTCCACACCGGGGAGCTGTTTTTT. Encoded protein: CASSPGLHTGELFF.

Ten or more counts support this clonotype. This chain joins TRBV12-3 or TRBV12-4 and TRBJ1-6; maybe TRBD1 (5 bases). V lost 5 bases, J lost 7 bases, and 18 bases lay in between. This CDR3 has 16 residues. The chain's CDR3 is CASSPRGGDKNSPLHF. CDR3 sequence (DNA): TGTGCCAGCAGTCCACGCGGGGGGGATAAAAATTCACCCCTCCACTTT.

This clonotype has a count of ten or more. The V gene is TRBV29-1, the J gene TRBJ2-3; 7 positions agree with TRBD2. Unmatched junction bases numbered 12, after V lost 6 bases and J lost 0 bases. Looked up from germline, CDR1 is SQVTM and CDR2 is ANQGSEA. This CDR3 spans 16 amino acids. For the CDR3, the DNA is TGCAGCGTCCGCCGGTGGGGGGGGGAAAGCACAGATACGCAGTATTTT. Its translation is CSVRRWGGESTDTQYF.

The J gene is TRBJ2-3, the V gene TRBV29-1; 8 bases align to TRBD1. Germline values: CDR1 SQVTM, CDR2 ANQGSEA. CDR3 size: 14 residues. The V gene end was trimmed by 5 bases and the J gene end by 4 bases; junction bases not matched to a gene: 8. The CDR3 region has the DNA TGCAGCGTTACCACAGGGGGTTTCGCAGATACGCAGTATTTT. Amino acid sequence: CSVTTGGFADTQYF.

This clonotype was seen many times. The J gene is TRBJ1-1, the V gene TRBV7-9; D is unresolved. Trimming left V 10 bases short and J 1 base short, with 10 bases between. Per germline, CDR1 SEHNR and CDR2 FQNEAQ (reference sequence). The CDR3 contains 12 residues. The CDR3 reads CATFRANTEAFF. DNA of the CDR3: TGTGCCACGTTTAGGGCGAACACTGAAGCTTTCTTT.

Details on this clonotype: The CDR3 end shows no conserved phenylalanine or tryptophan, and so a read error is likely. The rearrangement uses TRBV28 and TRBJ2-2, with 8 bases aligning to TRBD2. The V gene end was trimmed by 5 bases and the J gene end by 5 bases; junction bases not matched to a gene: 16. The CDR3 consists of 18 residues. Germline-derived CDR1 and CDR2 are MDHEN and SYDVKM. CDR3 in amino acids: CASSPGLTGGPRTGELFL. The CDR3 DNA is TGTGCCAGCAGTCCCGGCCTGACGGGAGGGCCTAGGACCGGGGAGCTGTTTCTT.

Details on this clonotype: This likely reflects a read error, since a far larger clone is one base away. The CDR3 DNA sequence: TGCGCCAGCAGCTCAACGTTTAGGGGTCGGTACGAGCAGTTCTTC. Protein sequence: CASSSTFRGRYEQFF. The rearrangement joins TRBV5-1 to TRBJ2-1; a weak D match, TRBD1 (5 bases). The V end lost 3 bases, the J end lost 10 bases, and 20 bases lay between the germline ends. Germline V gene data show CDR1 as SGHRS and CDR2 as YFSETQ. The CDR3 runs to 15 residues.

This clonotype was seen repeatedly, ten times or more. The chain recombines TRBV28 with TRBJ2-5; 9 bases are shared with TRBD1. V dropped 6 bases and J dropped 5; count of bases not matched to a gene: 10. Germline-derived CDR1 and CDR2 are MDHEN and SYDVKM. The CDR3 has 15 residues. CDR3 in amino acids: CASSSPGQGYETQYF. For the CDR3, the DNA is TGTGCCAGCAGCTCACCGGGACAGGGATATGAGACCCAGTACTTC.

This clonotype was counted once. The CDR3 DNA reads as TGTGCCAGCAGTCGCAAGTCGGATACGCAGTATTTT. It codes for CASSRKSDTQYF. The gene calls are TRBV27 and TRBJ2-3; unclear D gene. This CDR3 is 12 amino acids long. The germline V gene encodes CDR1 MNHEY and CDR2 SMNVEV (reference sequence). The ends were cut back, 5 bases at V and 6 bases at J, with 9 bases in the middle.

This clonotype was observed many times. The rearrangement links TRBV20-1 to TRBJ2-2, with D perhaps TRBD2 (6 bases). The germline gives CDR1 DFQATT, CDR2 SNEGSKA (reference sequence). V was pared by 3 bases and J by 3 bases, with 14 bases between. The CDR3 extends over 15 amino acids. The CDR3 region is CSASTGSGYTGELFF. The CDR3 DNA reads TGCAGTGCTAGCACCGGGAGCGGGTACACCGGGGAGCTGTTTTTT.

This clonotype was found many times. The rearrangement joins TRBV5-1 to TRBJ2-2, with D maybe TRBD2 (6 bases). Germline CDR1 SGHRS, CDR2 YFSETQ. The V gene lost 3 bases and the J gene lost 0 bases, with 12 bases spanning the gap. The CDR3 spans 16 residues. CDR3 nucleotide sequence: TGCGCCAGCAGCTATTCTAGCGATCCGAACACCGGGGAGCTGTTTTTT. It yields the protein CASSYSSDPNTGELFF.

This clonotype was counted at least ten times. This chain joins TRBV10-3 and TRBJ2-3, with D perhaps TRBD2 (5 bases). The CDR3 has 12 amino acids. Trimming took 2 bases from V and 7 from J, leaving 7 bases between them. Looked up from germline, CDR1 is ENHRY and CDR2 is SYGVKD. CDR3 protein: CAISETGNTQYF. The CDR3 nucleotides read TGTGCCATCAGTGAGACGGGGAATACGCAGTATTTT.

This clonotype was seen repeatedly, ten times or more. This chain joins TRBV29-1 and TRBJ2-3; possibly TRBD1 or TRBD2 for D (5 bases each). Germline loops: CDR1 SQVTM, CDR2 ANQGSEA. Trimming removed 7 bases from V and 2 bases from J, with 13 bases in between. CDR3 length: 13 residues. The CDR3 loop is CSAGAGNTDTQYF. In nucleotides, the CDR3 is TGCAGCGCCGGGGCAGGGAACACAGATACGCAGTATTTT.

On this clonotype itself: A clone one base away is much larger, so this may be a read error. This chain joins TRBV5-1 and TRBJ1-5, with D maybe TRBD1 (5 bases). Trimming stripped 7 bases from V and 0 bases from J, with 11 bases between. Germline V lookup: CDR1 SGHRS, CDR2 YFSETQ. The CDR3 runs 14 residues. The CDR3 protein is CASQDTNSNQPQHF. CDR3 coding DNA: TGCGCCAGCCAGGACACCAATAGCAATCAGCCCCAGCATTTT.

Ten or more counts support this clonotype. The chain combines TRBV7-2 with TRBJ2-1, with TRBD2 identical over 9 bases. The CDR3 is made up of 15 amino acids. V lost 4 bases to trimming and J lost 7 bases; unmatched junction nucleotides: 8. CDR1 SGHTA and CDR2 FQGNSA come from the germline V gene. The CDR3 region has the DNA TGTGCCAGCAGCTCGACTAGCGGAGGCATGAATGAGCAGTTCTTC. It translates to CASSSTSGGMNEQFF.

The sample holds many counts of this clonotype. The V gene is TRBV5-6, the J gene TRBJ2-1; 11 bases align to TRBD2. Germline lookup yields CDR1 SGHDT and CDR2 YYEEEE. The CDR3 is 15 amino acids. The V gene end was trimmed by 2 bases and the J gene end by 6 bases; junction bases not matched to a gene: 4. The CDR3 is CASSLILAGGNEQFF. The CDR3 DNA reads TGTGCCAGCAGCTTAATCCTAGCGGGGGGCAATGAGCAGTTCTTC.

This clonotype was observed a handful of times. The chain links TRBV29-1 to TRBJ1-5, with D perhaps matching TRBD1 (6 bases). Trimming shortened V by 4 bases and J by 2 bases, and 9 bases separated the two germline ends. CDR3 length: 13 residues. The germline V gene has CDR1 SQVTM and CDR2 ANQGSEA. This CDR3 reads CSVGRGGNQPQHF. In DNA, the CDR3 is TGCAGCGTTGGAAGGGGGGGCAATCAGCCCCAGCATTTT.